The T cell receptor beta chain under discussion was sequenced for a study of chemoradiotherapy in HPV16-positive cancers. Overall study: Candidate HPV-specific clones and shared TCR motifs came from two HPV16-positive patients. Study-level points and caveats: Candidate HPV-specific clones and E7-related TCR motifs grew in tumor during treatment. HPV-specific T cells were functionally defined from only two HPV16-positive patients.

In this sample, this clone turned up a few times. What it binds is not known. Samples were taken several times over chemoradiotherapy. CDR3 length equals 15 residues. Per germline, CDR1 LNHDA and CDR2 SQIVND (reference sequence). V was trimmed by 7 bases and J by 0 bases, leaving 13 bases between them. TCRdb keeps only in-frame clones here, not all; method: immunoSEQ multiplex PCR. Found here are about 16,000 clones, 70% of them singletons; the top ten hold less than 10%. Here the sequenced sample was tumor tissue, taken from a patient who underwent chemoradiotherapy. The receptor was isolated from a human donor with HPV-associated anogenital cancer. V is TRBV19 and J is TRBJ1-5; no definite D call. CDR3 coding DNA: TGTGCCAGTACCCCTAATGGGGATAGCAATCAGCCCCAGCATTTT. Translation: CASTPNGDSNQPQHF.